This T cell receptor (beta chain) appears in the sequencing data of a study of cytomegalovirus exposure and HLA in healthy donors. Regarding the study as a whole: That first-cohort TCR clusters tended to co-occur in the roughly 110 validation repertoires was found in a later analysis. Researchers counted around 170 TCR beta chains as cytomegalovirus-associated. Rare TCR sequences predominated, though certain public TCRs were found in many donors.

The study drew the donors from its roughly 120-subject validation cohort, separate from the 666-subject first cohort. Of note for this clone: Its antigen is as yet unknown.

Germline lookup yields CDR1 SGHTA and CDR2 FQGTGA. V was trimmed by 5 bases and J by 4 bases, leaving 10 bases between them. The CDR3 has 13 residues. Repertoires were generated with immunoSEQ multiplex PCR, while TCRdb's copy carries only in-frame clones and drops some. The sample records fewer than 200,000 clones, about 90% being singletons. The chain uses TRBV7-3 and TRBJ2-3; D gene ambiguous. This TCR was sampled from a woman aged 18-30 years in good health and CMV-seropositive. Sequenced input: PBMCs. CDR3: CASSPSVADTQYF. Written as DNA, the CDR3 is TGTGCCAGCAGCCCCTCGGTGGCAGATACGCAGTATTTT. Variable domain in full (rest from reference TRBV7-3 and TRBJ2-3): GAGVSQTPSNKVTEKGKYVELRCDPISGHTALYWYRQSLGQGPEFLIYFQGTGAADDSGLPNDRFFAVRPEGSVSTLKIQRTERGDSAVYLCASSPSVADTQYFGPGTRLTVL.